A single T cell receptor (beta chain) is shown here with its context. Its antigen is not known. The CDR3 sequence is 19 residues long. Germline V lookup: CDR1 MNHEY, CDR2 SMNVEV (reference sequence). The V end lost 5 bases, the J end lost 5 bases, and 28 bases lay between the germline ends. This entry belongs to a study of cytomegalovirus exposure and HLA in healthy donors. Whole-study context: From donors who were HLA-typed, an early data release held 75 million to 85 million unique TCRs. Study conclusions and caveats: It was reportedly the case that the classifier diagnosed cytomegalovirus status with high specificity and sensitivity.

The PCR employed 60 Vbeta primers together with 13 Jbeta primers. Repertoires were generated with immunoSEQ multiplex PCR, while TCRdb's copy carries only in-frame clones and drops some. In the table there are some 130,000 clones, roughly 70% of which are singletons. This TCR was sampled from a man aged 25 to 45 in good health and CMV-seronegative. The sequencing input was PBMCs. V and J are TRBV27 and TRBJ1-5, with D possibly matching TRBD1 (5 bases). This CDR3 is CASSPGLWGPMVGHQPQHF. The CDR3 nucleotides are TGTGCCAGCAGTCCAGGCCTATGGGGTCCCATGGTGGGGCATCAGCCCCAGCATTTT.